This T cell receptor beta chain is drawn from a study of beta chain features in type 1 diabetes. Study-wide context: There was similarity between patients and healthy donors in age, gender and cell yields. Study-level findings and limits: Sequencing the cDNA could make cells with high TCR expression show up more than they should.

Isolated RNA was reverse transcribed in full, so expressed TCRB transcripts were sequenced. Assay used: immunoSEQ multiplex PCR; TCRdb lists only in-frame clones, some missing. The sample lists a few hundred thousand clones, 12% to 15% occurring once. Each donor gave one heparinised blood draw averaging approximately 120 mL. The purity of all sorted populations exceeded 98%. There are a few counts of this clone. Its target is not known. Per the germline V gene, CDR1 is SQVTM and CDR2 is ANQGSEA. Trimming stripped 4 bases from V and 3 bases from J, with 16 bases between. CDR3 length equals 14 residues. This sequence originates from a man between 25 and 39 years old in good health. Source material: central memory CD4+ T cells from blood. The gene calls are TRBV29-1 and TRBJ2-7; tentative D call: TRBD1 (6 bases). The CDR3 DNA follows: TGCAGCGTTGTCCCCGTCAGGGGAAGCTACGAGCAGTACTTC. It specifies CSVVPVRGSYEQYF.